Listed here are 2 T cell receptor beta chains from one sample, sequenced in a study of blood T cell repertoires in COVID-19. Using immunoSEQ multiplex PCR, the repertoire was profiled, and TCRdb retains in-frame clones only, with some absent. Of 90,000 to 120,000 clones in the sample, just over 90% were seen once. Material for sequencing was peripheral blood. These receptors all come from a woman under 40 with acute or convalescent COVID-19.

In this sample, this clone turned up once. The chain carries TRBV7-2 and TRBJ1-2, with TRBD1 matching 8 bases. Germline-derived CDR1 and CDR2 are SGHTA and FQGNSA. The V segment lost 5 bases and the J segment 2 bases; nucleotides outside the gene matches: 4. The CDR3 consists of 14 residues. The CDR3 DNA reads as TGTGCCAGCAGCAACCGACAGGGGAACTATGGCTACACCTTC. As protein: CASSNRQGNYGYTF.

The CDR3 region is CASSQQEKLFF. The CDR3 DNA is TGCGCCAGCAGCCAACAGGAAAAACTGTTTTTT. The chain recombines TRBV4-1 with TRBJ1-4; D not resolved. Germline-derived CDR1 and CDR2 are MGHRA and YSYEKL. The CDR3 has 11 amino acids. The V gene lost 2 bases and the J gene lost 8 bases, with 3 bases spanning the gap.